Reported below is one TCR beta chain. What it recognizes is unknown. The data originate from a study of blood T cells in healthy people across ages. On the study more broadly: For every two T cells, template switching captured about one barcoded beta molecule.

RNA extraction gave at least 5.5 micrograms of total RNA per sample. Regarding the study as a whole: Compared with aged donors, long-lived donors showed fewer expanded clones, suggesting selection. Age advanced and TCR beta diversity per million T cells fell, roughly linearly.

Germline lookup yields CDR1 SGHVS and CDR2 FQNEAQ. The CDR3 totals 17 residues. V gave up 8 bases and J gave up 4 bases; unmatched junction bases: 15. Primed by a sample-barcoded 5' primer and a J-beta primer mix, a second PCR proceeded for 7 to 11 cycles. TCRdb re-called the 5' RACE reads through MiXCR, storing one row per CDR3 protein. Seen here are 700,000 to 950,000 distinct CDR3 sequences, roughly two fifths observed once, and the top ten hold approximately 22%. The receptor was isolated from a woman in her fifties or sixties in good health. V and J are TRBV7-8 and TRBJ2-3; 10 bases match TRBD2. The specimen sequenced was blood. The CDR3 region has the DNA TGTGCCAGCTACCTAGCGGGAGTTTCAGTCGTCCCAGATACGCAGTATTTT. This sequence encodes CASYLAGVSVVPDTQYF.